This TCR beta chain was sequenced in a study of CD8 T cells in ankylosing spondylitis. Overall study findings and caveats: Ankylosing spondylitis blood seemed to carry a telltale TCR beta motif made of several highly homologous variants. Earlier authors reported some of these motif variants in reactive arthritis synovial fluid and blood. The clones that were linked to disease were reported to be significantly enriched in matched synovial fluid samples from ankylosing spondylitis patients.

CDR1 and CDR2 (germline): MNHNS, SASEGT. The CDR3 length is 15 residues. The V gene lost 4 bases and the J gene lost 9 bases, with 16 bases spanning the gap. Quantitative 5'-RACE was performed with molecular barcodes, and it yielded the TCR beta libraries. One entry per CDR3 protein results from TCRdb running MiXCR on the 5' RACE reads. Among over 600,000 distinct CDR3 sequences listed, under 20% were seen once. This clonotype showed up just a few times. Its antigen remains unidentified. Sequencing used blood, either unsorted or a sorted T cell fraction (not recorded which). The clonotype was recovered from a male donor with ankylosing spondylitis. The rearrangement links TRBV6-1 to TRBJ1-6, with no clear D. This CDR3 reads CASSGVGSPISPLHF. CDR3 in DNA: TGTGCCAGCAGTGGGGTAGGATCACCCATTTCACCCCTCCACTTT.